Listed below are T cell receptor beta chains from one sample, sequenced in a study of CD8 T cells in Susac syndrome. One entry per CDR3 protein, called by TCRdb with MiXCR from the immunoSEQ multiplex PCR reads. The sample shows 250,000 to 300,000 distinct CDR3 sequences, about 85% of them seen only once. The material sequenced was CD8+ T cells from PBMCs. The receptors originated from a human donor with multiple sclerosis. The CDR3 runs from the conserved cysteine through the conserved F or W. The D gene is left open where the match is weak. Clone size is given for some rows only: seen once, a few or many times, or a class if the clone is expanded.

D gene,V gene,clone size,J gene,CDR3 protein,CDR3 DNA
.,TRBV30,.,TRBJ2-2,CAQKGSELFF,TGTGCCCAGAAGGGGAGTGAGCTGTTTTTT
TRBD2,TRBV9,.,TRBJ2-7,CASSAGTRGYEQYF,TGTGCCAGCAGCGCCGGGACTAGGGGCTACGAGCAGTACTTC
TRBD2,TRBV9,.,TRBJ2-1,CASSASGRPKDEQFF,TGTGCCAGCAGCGCTAGCGGGAGGCCTAAGGATGAGCAGTTCTTC
TRBD2,TRBV13,.,TRBJ2-1,CASSLEVGGPYNEQFF,TGTGCCAGCAGCTTAGAGGTGGGAGGGCCTTACAATGAGCAGTTCTTC
.,TRBV2,.,TRBJ2-3,CASSPFSTDTQYF,TGTGCCAGCAGTCCATTTAGCACAGATACGCAGTATTTT
TRBD1,TRBV7-6,.,TRBJ2-1,CASSLARQGGNEQFF,TGTGCCAGCAGCTTAGCGAGACAGGGGGGAAATGAGCAGTTCTTC
TRBD2,TRBV27,.,TRBJ2-1,CASSLSGTSRDNEQFF,TGTGCCAGCAGTTTATCCGGGACTAGCAGGGATAATGAGCAGTTCTTC
TRBD2,TRBV12-3/TRBV12-4,.,TRBJ2-2,CASSLLEVERDNTGELFF,TGTGCCAGCAGTCTCCTTGAAGTGGAGCGGGACAACACCGGGGAGCTGTTTTTT
.,TRBV5-1,.,TRBJ2-5,CASSAGETGETQYF,TGCGCCAGCAGCGCAGGGGAGACCGGGGAGACCCAGTACTTC
TRBD2,TRBV4-1,once,TRBJ2-5,CASSQEWGLAGEEETQYF,TGCGCCAGCAGCCAAGAATGGGGACTAGCGGGTGAAGAAGAGACCCAGTACTTC
.,TRBV6-1,.,TRBJ2-7,CASSEVTVDEQYF,TGTGCCAGCAGTGAAGTCACAGTGGACGAGCAGTACTTC
.,TRBV7-6,.,TRBJ2-1,CASSLIRTGDRANEQFF,TGTGCCAGCAGCTTAATTAGGACGGGAGATCGTGCAAATGAGCAGTTCTTC
.,TRBV7-3,.,TRBJ1-1,CASTDPWSSEAFF,TGTGCCAGCACCGACCCCTGGAGCTCTGAAGCTTTCTTT
.,TRBV4-1,.,TRBJ2-1,CASSQPSKWVDNEQFF,TGCGCCAGCAGCCAACCGTCTAAGTGGGTAGACAATGAGCAGTTCTTC
TRBD1,TRBV9,.,TRBJ2-6,CASSLSGQAGLEVNVLTF,TGTGCCAGCAGCCTAAGCGGACAGGCTGGGTTAGAGGTCAACGTCCTGACTTTC
TRBD2,TRBV29-1,.,TRBJ2-1,CSVVGSSGKVLYEQFF,TGCAGCGTCGTCGGTTCTAGCGGGAAGGTTCTCTATGAGCAGTTCTTC
TRBD2,TRBV9,.,TRBJ2-3,CASSTRLAGGVPDTQYF,TGTGCCAGCAGCACCCGACTAGCGGGAGGGGTACCAGATACGCAGTATTTT
.,TRBV4-1,.,TRBJ2-1,CASSQDLGQGRFRLAGHSYNEQFF,TGCGCCAGCAGCCAAGATCTGGGACAGGGTCGTTTTAGACTAGCGGGCCACTCCTACAATGAGCAGTTCTTC
.,TRBV21-1,.,TRBJ1-2,CASSTVTGGGYTF,TGTGCCAGCAGCACCGTAACGGGAGGTGGCTACACCTTC
.,TRBV9,.,TRBJ2-3,CASSVVHRAADTQYF,TGTGCCAGCAGCGTAGTGCACCGGGCAGCGGATACGCAGTATTTT
TRBD2,TRBV28,.,TRBJ2-1,CASSLILAGVGNEQFF,TGTGCCAGCAGTTTAATTCTAGCGGGAGTTGGAAATGAGCAGTTCTTC
TRBD2,TRBV28,.,TRBJ2-7,CASSFFPGGNYEQYF,TGTGCCAGCAGTTTTTTTCCGGGAGGGAACTACGAGCAGTACTTC
.,TRBV27,.,TRBJ2-7,CASSSAGRTYEQYF,TGTGCCAGCAGTTCGGCAGGGAGGACCTACGAGCAGTACTTC
TRBD1,TRBV6-1,.,TRBJ2-7,CASLRSSGGLTYEQYF,TGTGCCAGCCTACGATCGTCAGGGGGCCTGACCTACGAGCAGTACTTC
TRBD1,TRBV7-9,.,TRBJ2-1,CASSSDRAWEQFF,TGTGCCAGCAGCTCCGACAGGGCGTGGGAGCAGTTCTTC
.,TRBV20-1,.,TRBJ2-1,CSATQRGNEQFF,TGCAGTGCTACACAAAGGGGCAATGAGCAGTTCTTC
TRBD2,TRBV11-2,.,TRBJ2-5,CASSRTSGSDETQYF,TGTGCCAGCAGCCGGACTAGCGGGAGTGATGAGACCCAGTACTTC
.,TRBV29-1,.,TRBJ2-2,CSVVGSTGELFF,TGCAGCGTTGTAGGCAGCACCGGGGAGCTGTTTTTT
TRBD2,TRBV2,.,TRBJ2-7,CATGTRVEQYF,TGTGCCACTGGGACTAGAGTTGAGCAGTACTTC
.,TRBV2,.,TRBJ2-1,CASSWTIRDEQFF,TGTGCCAGCAGTTGGACTATTAGGGATGAGCAGTTCTTC
TRBD2,TRBV7-2,.,TRBJ2-2,CASSSRLAPGELFF,TGTGCCAGCAGCTCCCGACTAGCACCCGGGGAGCTGTTTTTT
.,TRBV29-1,.,TRBJ2-4,CSVGRREGFLAKNIQYF,TGCAGCGTTGGACGTAGAGAAGGGTTCCTGGCCAAAAACATTCAGTACTTC
.,TRBV7-9,few,TRBJ1-5,CASSSLQPGDQPQHF,TGTGCCAGCAGCTCGTTACAGCCGGGTGATCAGCCCCAGCATTTT
.,TRBV27,.,TRBJ2-3,CASKRGGLTDTQYF,TGTGCCAGCAAAAGAGGAGGGTTAACAGATACGCAGTATTTT
TRBD2,TRBV6-5,.,TRBJ2-2,CASRYSLAEGNTGELFF,TGTGCCAGCAGATACTCACTAGCGGAGGGGAACACCGGGGAGCTGTTTTTT
TRBD2,TRBV12-3/TRBV12-4,.,TRBJ2-7,CASSQREGLRYEQYF,TGTGCCAGCAGTCAACGGGAGGGCCTAAGGTACGAGCAGTACTTC
.,TRBV6-5,.,TRBJ1-1,CASSSLRTEAFF,TGTGCCAGCAGTTCTCTCCGGACTGAAGCTTTCTTT
TRBD2,TRBV7-6,.,TRBJ2-5,CASSLRPRGETQYF,TGTGCCAGCAGCTTACGACCGCGGGGGGAGACCCAGTACTTC
TRBD1,TRBV29-1,.,TRBJ2-4,CSGRQGALAKNIQYF,TGCAGCGGTAGACAGGGGGCCCTAGCCAAAAACATTCAGTACTTC
.,TRBV5-1,.,TRBJ1-6,CASSPTGAPALHF,TGCGCCAGCAGTCCCACGGGGGCTCCGGCCCTCCACTTT
.,TRBV27,.,TRBJ1-1,CASSFGAGTNTEAFF,TGTGCCAGCAGTTTCGGGGCAGGGACTAACACTGAAGCTTTCTTT
.,TRBV7-9,.,TRBJ2-3,CASSLARAGTDTQYF,TGTGCCAGCAGCTTAGCCAGGGCGGGCACAGATACGCAGTATTTT
TRBD1,TRBV9,once,TRBJ2-7,CASSATGGGYEQYF,TGTGCCAGCAGCGCAACAGGGGGAGGCTACGAGCAGTACTTC
.,TRBV28,.,TRBJ2-1,CASSFRERSSF,TGTGCCAGCAGTTTCCGGGAGCGGTCGTCCTTC
.,TRBV7-9,few,TRBJ2-5,CASSGRPAETQYF,TGTGCCAGCAGCGGACGACCGGCAGAGACCCAGTACTTC
.,TRBV13,.,TRBJ2-3,CASSLFPPQRSTDTQYF,TGTGCCAGCAGCTTATTCCCTCCCCAGCGGAGCACAGATACGCAGTATTTT
.,TRBV27,.,TRBJ1-2,CASSPPGHLHGYTF,TGTGCCAGCAGTCCGCCTGGTCATCTCCATGGCTACACCTTC
TRBD1,TRBV7-9,.,TRBJ1-6,CASSEPPGGGSPLHF,TGTGCCAGCAGTGAGCCGCCAGGGGGCGGTTCACCCCTCCACTTT
.,TRBV7-9,.,TRBJ1-2,CASSQARDTYLANYGYTF,TGTGCCAGCAGCCAAGCCCGGGACACTTATTTAGCTAACTATGGCTACACCTTC
TRBD1,TRBV28,.,TRBJ2-7,CASSLYRGAYEQYF,TGTGCCAGCAGTTTATACAGGGGGGCCTACGAGCAGTACTTC
.,TRBV20-1,.,TRBJ2-7,CSARPREAYEQYF,TGCAGTGCTAGGCCGCGGGAAGCCTACGAGCAGTACTTC
.,TRBV7-9,.,TRBJ1-2,CASSFQDVYGGYTF,TGTGCCAGCAGCTTTCAGGACGTATATGGTGGCTACACCTTC
TRBD2,TRBV12-3/TRBV12-4,.,TRBJ2-2,CASTQGLAGYRGELFF,TGTGCCAGCACCCAGGGACTAGCGGGATACCGCGGGGAGCTGTTTTTT
.,TRBV4-1,once,TRBJ2-7,CASSQDDGPYEQYF,TGCGCCAGCAGCCAAGACGACGGACCCTACGAGCAGTACTTC
.,TRBV12-5,.,TRBJ1-1,CASGVDWGRYTEAFF,TGTGCTAGTGGCGTGGACTGGGGAAGGTACACTGAAGCTTTCTTT
.,TRBV11-2,.,TRBJ2-7,CASSHGPNGAYEQYF,TGTGCCAGCAGCCACGGACCGAATGGAGCCTACGAGCAGTACTTC
TRBD1,TRBV6-1,.,TRBJ2-6,CAGYGQGRSSGANVLTF,TGTGCCGGATATGGACAGGGTCGGAGCTCTGGGGCCAACGTCCTGACTTTC
.,TRBV5-6,.,TRBJ2-1,CASSLVGDTDSYNEQFF,TGTGCCAGCAGCTTGGTAGGGGACACTGACTCCTACAATGAGCAGTTCTTC
TRBD2,TRBV6-2/TRBV6-3,.,TRBJ2-1,CASSFSGVGNEQFF,TGTGCCAGCAGTTTCAGCGGGGTGGGGAATGAGCAGTTCTTC